At least ten counts were recorded for the clone carrying this T cell receptor (beta chain). Its antigen is unknown. TCRdb ran MiXCR on the RT-PCR reads and lists one entry per CDR3 protein. The sample has hundreds of thousands of distinct CDR3 sequences; about 10% are singletons. This entry belongs to a study of response to subunit inactivated influenza vaccine. The germline V gene has CDR1 SEHNR and CDR2 FQNEAQ (reference sequence). V lost 2 bases, J lost 5 bases, and 10 bases lay in between. The CDR3 contains 13 residues. General study points: A suggestion made by the authors is that each seasonal influenza vaccination recruits few new T cells.

Sequences were derived from PBMCs from blood, sampled more than 35 days after vaccination. This clonotype was obtained from a man aged 50 to 59 who received an inactivated influenza vaccine. The chain joins TRBV7-9 to TRBJ2-7; TRBD1 might be the D (6 bases). As DNA, the CDR3 is TGTGCCAGCAGCTTACTACAGGGCCACGAGCAGTACTTC. Its protein product is CASSLLQGHEQYF.